The sample holds a few counts of the clone carrying this TCR beta chain. The antigen is undetermined. Sequencing used immunoSEQ multiplex PCR; TCRdb keeps in-frame clones, though not all of them. The sample includes 9,500 to 15,000 clones, 88% of them seen just once. The data are from a study of blood T cell dynamics during melanoma immunotherapy. Across the whole study: Patients with metastatic melanoma got pembrolizumab or nivolumab-ipilimumab as first-line care. General study findings and limits: Unlike progressors, later disease-control patients had W3 repertoires gaining clonality or diversity.

Germline values: CDR1 MNHNY, CDR2 SVGAGI (reference sequence). The CDR3 is 11 residues long. The germline V and J ends were trimmed by 4 bases and 15 bases, with 13 bases remaining between them. Stated time point: week 3, after first cycle of checkpoint inhibitor. Sequenced here: blood, sampled from a patient treated with checkpoint blockade. The source is a human donor with melanoma. V usage is TRBV6-6 and J usage is TRBJ2-1; possibly TRBD1 for D (6 bases). CDR3 sequence (DNA): TGTGCCAGCAGTTCACAGGGTAGAGGGTTCTTC. Its protein is CASSSQGRGFF.